This is a list of T cell receptor beta chains from one sample in a study of shared clonotypes between healthy human individuals. Libraries were prepared by immunoSEQ multiplex PCR; TCRdb keeps only in-frame clonotypes and omits some of them. The sample has some 2,500,000 clones, roughly 92% seen once. The sequencing input was naive CD4+ T cells from PBMCs. These receptors came from a man aged 18 to 35 in good health. Some clones in this sample may be carry-over from other donors' samples. The CDR3 runs from the conserved cysteine through the conserved F or W. A D gene is named only where the DNA matches it firmly. A row's size may be missing; if present it is once, few, many or a size class.

D gene: .; clone size: .; V gene: TRBV4-1; J gene: TRBJ1-5; CDR3 DNA: TGCGCCAGCAGCCAGGGGGGCCGCTACAATCAGCCCCAGCATTTT; CDR3 protein: CASSQGGRYNQPQHF
D gene: TRBD2; clone size: .; V gene: TRBV28; J gene: TRBJ2-2; CDR3 DNA: TGTGCCAGCTTAGCGGGGAACACCGGGGAGCTGTTTTTT; CDR3 protein: CASLAGNTGELFF
D gene: TRBD2; clone size: .; V gene: TRBV5-1; J gene: TRBJ2-7; CDR3 DNA: TGCGCCAGCAGCTTATTAGCGGGAGTGAGGGCGTACGAGCAGTACTTC; CDR3 protein: CASSLLAGVRAYEQYF
D gene: .; clone size: .; V gene: TRBV2; J gene: TRBJ2-5; CDR3 DNA: TGTGCCAGCAGAAACTACAGGGCTCAAGAGACCCAGTACTTC; CDR3 protein: CASRNYRAQETQYF
D gene: .; clone size: .; V gene: TRBV20-1; J gene: TRBJ2-1; CDR3 DNA: TGCAGTGCTGATGACCGTAATGAGCAGTTCTTC; CDR3 protein: CSADDRNEQFF
D gene: .; clone size: .; V gene: TRBV6-6; J gene: TRBJ2-3; CDR3 DNA: TGTGCCAGCAGTTACTTGGGAAGTGGGGCAGATACGCAGTATTTT; CDR3 protein: CASSYLGSGADTQYF
D gene: TRBD1; clone size: .; V gene: TRBV28; J gene: TRBJ1-2; CDR3 DNA: TGTGCCAGTAGCCGGGACAGGGGACCTGGCTACACCTTC; CDR3 protein: CASSRDRGPGYTF
D gene: .; clone size: .; V gene: TRBV20-1; J gene: TRBJ1-4; CDR3 DNA: TGCAGTGCCAGCGGAGTCGAAAAACTGTTTTTT; CDR3 protein: CSASGVEKLFF
D gene: TRBD1; clone size: .; V gene: TRBV29-1; J gene: TRBJ1-1; CDR3 DNA: TGCAGCGGCGGGACAGCCGAAGCTTTCTTT; CDR3 protein: CSGGTAEAFF
D gene: TRBD1; clone size: .; V gene: TRBV6-1; J gene: TRBJ1-4; CDR3 DNA: TGTGCCAGCACTACCCAGGGGGCGAGGGGAAAACTGTTTTTT; CDR3 protein: CASTTQGARGKLFF
D gene: .; clone size: .; V gene: TRBV29-1; J gene: TRBJ2-3; CDR3 DNA: TGCAGCGTTGGAGCGATGCGGGGACGAGTGGATACGCAGTATTTT; CDR3 protein: CSVGAMRGRVDTQYF
D gene: .; clone size: .; V gene: TRBV11-2; J gene: TRBJ2-1; CDR3 DNA: TGTGCCAGCAGCCCTGGACTACAGGGAAGTGAGCAGTTCTTC; CDR3 protein: CASSPGLQGSEQFF
D gene: .; clone size: .; V gene: TRBV6-1; J gene: TRBJ1-1; CDR3 DNA: TGTGCCAGCAGTGAGCCCCGCAGAGCTTTCTTT; CDR3 protein: CASSEPRRAFF
D gene: .; clone size: .; V gene: TRBV2; J gene: TRBJ2-2; CDR3 DNA: TGTGCCAGCAGTGAAGCGCTTTTGGGGGCATCCGGGGAGCTGTTTTTT; CDR3 protein: CASSEALLGASGELFF
D gene: TRBD1; clone size: once; V gene: TRBV10-1; J gene: TRBJ2-1; CDR3 DNA: TGCGCCAGCAGTCCGGGACAGGGGTACAATGAGCAGTTCTTC; CDR3 protein: CASSPGQGYNEQFF
D gene: .; clone size: .; V gene: TRBV5-1; J gene: TRBJ2-7; CDR3 DNA: TGCGCCAGCAGCTTGGACAACTTACCCTCCTACGAGCAGTACTTC; CDR3 protein: CASSLDNLPSYEQYF
D gene: TRBD2; clone size: .; V gene: TRBV7-9; J gene: TRBJ2-3; CDR3 DNA: TGTGCCAGCAGCTCCGGGGGGAGCACAGATACGCAGTATTTT; CDR3 protein: CASSSGGSTDTQYF
D gene: .; clone size: .; V gene: TRBV5-1; J gene: TRBJ1-3; CDR3 DNA: TGCGCCAGCAGCTTTGTCCCAGGGTCTGCCTCTGGAAACACCATATATTTT; CDR3 protein: CASSFVPGSASGNTIYF
D gene: TRBD2; clone size: .; V gene: TRBV6-4; J gene: TRBJ2-2; CDR3 DNA: TGTGCCAGCAGTGACTCCCCGGGTAGCGGGAGAAACACCGGGGAGCTGTTTTTT; CDR3 protein: CASSDSPGSGRNTGELFF
D gene: .; clone size: .; V gene: TRBV12-5; J gene: TRBJ1-1; CDR3 DNA: TGTGCTAGTTCCCAGATGGTCCGGGGGCCCACTGAAGCTTTCTTT; CDR3 protein: CASSQMVRGPTEAFF
D gene: TRBD2; clone size: .; V gene: TRBV7-2; J gene: TRBJ2-7; CDR3 DNA: TGTGCCAGCAGCCCGGGACTAGCGGGAGGGCCCACCTACGAGCAGTACTTC; CDR3 protein: CASSPGLAGGPTYEQYF
D gene: .; clone size: .; V gene: TRBV2; J gene: TRBJ2-1; CDR3 DNA: TGTGCCAGCATGGGCGGACAGACCAACTCCTACAATGAGCAGTTCTTC; CDR3 protein: CASMGGQTNSYNEQFF
D gene: .; clone size: .; V gene: TRBV21-1; J gene: TRBJ2-4; CDR3 DNA: TGTGCCAGCAGCAAAAGCGAACAGGGGGTAGAGGCGGGTGGAAACATTCAGTACTTC; CDR3 protein: CASSKSEQGVEAGGNIQYF
D gene: .; clone size: few; V gene: TRBV5-1; J gene: TRBJ1-1; CDR3 DNA: TGCGCCAGCAGCTTGGTGGGTTACTCGGCTGCTTTCTTT; CDR3 protein: CASSLVGYSAAFF
D gene: .; clone size: .; V gene: TRBV18; J gene: TRBJ2-3; CDR3 DNA: TGTGCCAGCTCACCATCCGGAGATACGCAGTATTTT; CDR3 protein: CASSPSGDTQYF
D gene: TRBD1; clone size: .; V gene: TRBV2; J gene: TRBJ1-1; CDR3 DNA: TGTGCCAGCAGTGAGGAACAGGGGTCCACTGAAGCTTTCTTT; CDR3 protein: CASSEEQGSTEAFF
D gene: .; clone size: .; V gene: TRBV7-3; J gene: TRBJ2-5; CDR3 DNA: TGTGCCAGCAGCTTAGGAAACTCCCTACTGGAGACCCAGTACTTC; CDR3 protein: CASSLGNSLLETQYF
D gene: TRBD1; clone size: .; V gene: TRBV5-4; J gene: TRBJ2-7; CDR3 DNA: TGTGCCAGCAGCTTGGCCGGGACAGGGACTTACGAGCAGTACTTC; CDR3 protein: CASSLAGTGTYEQYF
D gene: TRBD2; clone size: .; V gene: TRBV4-1; J gene: TRBJ2-1; CDR3 DNA: TGCGCCAGCAGCCGCACGGTCGGGACTAGCGGGGATGAGCAGTTCTTC; CDR3 protein: CASSRTVGTSGDEQFF
D gene: .; clone size: .; V gene: TRBV4-3; J gene: TRBJ1-3; CDR3 DNA: TGCGCCAGCAGCCAAGATCCGACGGACACCATATATTTT; CDR3 protein: CASSQDPTDTIYF
D gene: .; clone size: few; V gene: TRBV28; J gene: TRBJ2-3; CDR3 DNA: TGTGCCAGCAGTGTGAGCACAGATACGCAGTATTTT; CDR3 protein: CASSVSTDTQYF
D gene: .; clone size: .; V gene: TRBV9; J gene: TRBJ2-5; CDR3 DNA: TGTGCCAGCAGCGTAGCGTCTCCTAAGACCCAGTACTTC; CDR3 protein: CASSVASPKTQYF
D gene: TRBD2; clone size: .; V gene: TRBV27; J gene: TRBJ2-2; CDR3 DNA: TGTGCCAGCAGTCCACGAGCGGGAGAATTCAACACCGGGGAGCTGTTTTTT; CDR3 protein: CASSPRAGEFNTGELFF
D gene: .; clone size: .; V gene: TRBV28; J gene: TRBJ1-1; CDR3 DNA: TGTGCCAGCAGTTCCCGCCAGGGCCCCAGGCTGGAGGCTTTCTTT; CDR3 protein: CASSSRQGPRLEAFF
D gene: .; clone size: .; V gene: TRBV27; J gene: TRBJ2-1; CDR3 DNA: TGTGCCAGCAGTTATCAGGGTTACAATGAGCAGTTCTTC; CDR3 protein: CASSYQGYNEQFF
D gene: TRBD1; clone size: .; V gene: TRBV7-2; J gene: TRBJ2-5; CDR3 DNA: TGTGCCAGCAGCTTACATATTACAGGGGGCGGAGAGACCCAGTACTTC; CDR3 protein: CASSLHITGGGETQYF
D gene: .; clone size: once; V gene: TRBV28; J gene: TRBJ2-7; CDR3 DNA: TGTGCCAGCACCCCCTTCGTGGTATCCGAGCAGTACTTC; CDR3 protein: CASTPFVVSEQYF
D gene: .; clone size: .; V gene: TRBV28; J gene: TRBJ1-2; CDR3 DNA: TGTGCCAGCAGCCCGTGGGCCTATGGCTACACCTTC; CDR3 protein: CASSPWAYGYTF
D gene: TRBD1; clone size: .; V gene: TRBV19; J gene: TRBJ2-2; CDR3 DNA: TGTGCCAGTAGTATATCCAGGGGGCGCGTGGGGCTGTTTTTT; CDR3 protein: CASSISRGRVGLFF
D gene: .; clone size: .; V gene: TRBV7-2; J gene: TRBJ2-1; CDR3 DNA: TGTGCCAGCAGCTCCCGGCAGGGGGGTGACCGGAATGAGCAGTTCTTC; CDR3 protein: CASSSRQGGDRNEQFF
D gene: TRBD1; clone size: .; V gene: TRBV18; J gene: TRBJ2-2; CDR3 DNA: TGTGCCAGCTCACCGCAGGGGGCGAGTACCGGGGAGCTGTTTTTT; CDR3 protein: CASSPQGASTGELFF
D gene: TRBD2; clone size: .; V gene: TRBV11-1; J gene: TRBJ2-1; CDR3 DNA: TGTGCCAGCAGCCGCCCAGTTGGGAGCGCGGGGGACAATGAGCAGTTCTTC; CDR3 protein: CASSRPVGSAGDNEQFF
D gene: .; clone size: .; V gene: TRBV20-1; J gene: TRBJ2-7; CDR3 DNA: TGCAGTGCTAGTGGACTCTACGAGCAGTACTTC; CDR3 protein: CSASGLYEQYF